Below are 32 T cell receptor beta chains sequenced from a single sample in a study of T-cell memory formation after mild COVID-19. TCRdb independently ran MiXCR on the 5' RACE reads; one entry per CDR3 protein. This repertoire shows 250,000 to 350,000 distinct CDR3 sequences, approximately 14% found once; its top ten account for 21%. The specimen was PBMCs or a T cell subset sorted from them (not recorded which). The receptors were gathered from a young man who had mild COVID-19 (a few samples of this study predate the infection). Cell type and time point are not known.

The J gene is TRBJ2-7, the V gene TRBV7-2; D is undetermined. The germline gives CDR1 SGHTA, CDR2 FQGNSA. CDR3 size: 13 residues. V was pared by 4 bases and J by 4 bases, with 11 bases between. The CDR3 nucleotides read TGTGCCAGCAGCTCTGGCAGAGCTTACGAGCAGTACTTC. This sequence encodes CASSSGRAYEQYF.

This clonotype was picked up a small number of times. CDR3 residues: CASSPSAGLAGDNEQFF. In nucleotides, the CDR3 is TGCGCCAGCAGTCCATCGGCTGGACTAGCGGGCGACAATGAGCAGTTCTTC. The V and J genes are TRBV5-1 and TRBJ2-1, with 11 bases lining up with TRBD2. This CDR3 comprises 17 residues. V dropped 5 bases and J dropped 5; count of bases not matched to a gene: 12. Germline V lookup: CDR1 SGHRS, CDR2 YFSETQ.

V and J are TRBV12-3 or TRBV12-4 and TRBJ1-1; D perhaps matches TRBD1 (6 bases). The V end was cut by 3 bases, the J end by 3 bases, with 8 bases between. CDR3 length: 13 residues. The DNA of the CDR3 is TGTGCCAGCAGTTTCGGGGGGCACACTGAAGCTTTCTTT. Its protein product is CASSFGGHTEAFF.

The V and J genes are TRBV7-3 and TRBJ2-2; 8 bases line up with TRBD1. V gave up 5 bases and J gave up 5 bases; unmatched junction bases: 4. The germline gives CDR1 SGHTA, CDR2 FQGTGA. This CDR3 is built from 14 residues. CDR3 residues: CASSPRTGTGELFF. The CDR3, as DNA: TGTGCCAGCAGCCCTCGGACAGGGACCGGGGAGCTGTTTTTT.

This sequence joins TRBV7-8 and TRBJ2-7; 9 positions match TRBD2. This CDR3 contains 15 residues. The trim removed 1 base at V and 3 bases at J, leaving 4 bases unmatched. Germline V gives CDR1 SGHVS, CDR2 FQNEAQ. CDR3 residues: CASSLGPSGVYEQYF. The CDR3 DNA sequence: TGTGCCAGCAGCTTAGGCCCTAGCGGGGTCTACGAGCAGTACTTC.

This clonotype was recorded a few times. Here the CDR3 DNA reads TGTGCCAGCAGCCAAAGGACGGGGTATGGCTACACCTTC. It yields the protein CASSQRTGYGYTF. V gene TRBV14 combines with J gene TRBJ1-2; D gene uncertain. Trimming cost V 2 bases and J 5 bases, with 9 bases left between them. CDR1 and CDR2 from the germline V gene are SGHDN and FVKESK. The CDR3 is 13 residues long. Full variable domain (rest looked up from reference TRBV14 and TRBJ1-2): EAGVTQFPSHSVIEKGQTVTLRCDPISGHDNLYWYRRVMGKEIKFLLHFVKESKQDESGMPNNRFLAERTGGTYSTLKVQPAELEDSGVYFCASSQRTGYGYTFGSGTRLTVV.

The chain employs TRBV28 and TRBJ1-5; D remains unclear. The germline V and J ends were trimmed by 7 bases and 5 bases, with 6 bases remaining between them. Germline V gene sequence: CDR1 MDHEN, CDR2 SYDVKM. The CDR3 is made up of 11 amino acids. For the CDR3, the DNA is TGTGCCAGCATGGGAGATCAGCCCCAGCATTTT. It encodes CASMGDQPQHF.

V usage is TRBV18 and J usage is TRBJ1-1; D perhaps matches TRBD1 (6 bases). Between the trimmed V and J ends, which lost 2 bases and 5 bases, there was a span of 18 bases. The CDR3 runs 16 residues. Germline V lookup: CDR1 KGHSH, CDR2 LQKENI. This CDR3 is CASSPRGGRGWTEAFF. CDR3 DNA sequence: TGTGCCAGCTCACCAAGGGGGGGGCGAGGATGGACTGAAGCTTTCTTT.

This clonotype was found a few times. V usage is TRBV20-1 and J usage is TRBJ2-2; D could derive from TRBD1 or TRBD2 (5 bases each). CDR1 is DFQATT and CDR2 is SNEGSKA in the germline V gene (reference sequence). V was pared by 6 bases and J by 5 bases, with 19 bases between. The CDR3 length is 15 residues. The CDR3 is CSAGAGTAKTGELFF. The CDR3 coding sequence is TGCAGTGCCGGGGCCGGGACGGCAAAAACCGGGGAGCTGTTTTTT.

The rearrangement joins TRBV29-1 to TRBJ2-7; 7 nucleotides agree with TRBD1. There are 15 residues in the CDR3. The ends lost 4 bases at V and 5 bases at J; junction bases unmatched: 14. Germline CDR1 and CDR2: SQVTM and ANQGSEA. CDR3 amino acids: CSVATSDRAANEQYF. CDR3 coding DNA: TGCAGCGTTGCTACCTCTGACAGGGCAGCAAACGAGCAGTACTTC.

The CDR3 region has the DNA TGTGCCAGCAGCTTGGGGGGATCGGCCACTGAAGCTTTCTTT. Its translation: CASSLGGSATEAFF. The V call is TRBV6-2 or TRBV6-3, the J call TRBJ1-1; TRBD1 might be the D (5 bases). Between the trimmed V and J ends, which lost 6 bases and 4 bases, there was a span of 15 bases. Germline CDR1 is MNHEY and CDR2 is SVGEGT. The CDR3 consists of 14 residues.

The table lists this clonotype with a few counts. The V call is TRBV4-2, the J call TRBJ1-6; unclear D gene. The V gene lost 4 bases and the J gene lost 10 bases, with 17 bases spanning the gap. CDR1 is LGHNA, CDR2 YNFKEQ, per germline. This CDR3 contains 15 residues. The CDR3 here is CASSRNDNWSSPLHF. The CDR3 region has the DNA TGTGCCAGCAGCCGTAACGACAATTGGAGCTCACCCCTCCACTTT.

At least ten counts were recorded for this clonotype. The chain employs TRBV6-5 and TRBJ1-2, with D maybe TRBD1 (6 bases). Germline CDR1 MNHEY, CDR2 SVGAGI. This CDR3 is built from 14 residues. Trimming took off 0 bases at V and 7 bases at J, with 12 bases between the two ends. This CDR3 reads CASSYSGGPGGYTF. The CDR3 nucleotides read TGTGCCAGCAGTTACTCGGGGGGCCCTGGTGGCTACACCTTC.

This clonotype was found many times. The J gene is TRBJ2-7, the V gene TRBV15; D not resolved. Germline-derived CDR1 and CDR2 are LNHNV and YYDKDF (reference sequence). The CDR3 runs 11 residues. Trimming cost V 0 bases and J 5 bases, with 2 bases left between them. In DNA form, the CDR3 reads TGTGCCACCAGCAGAGACCACGAGCAGTACTTC. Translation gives CATSRDHEQYF.

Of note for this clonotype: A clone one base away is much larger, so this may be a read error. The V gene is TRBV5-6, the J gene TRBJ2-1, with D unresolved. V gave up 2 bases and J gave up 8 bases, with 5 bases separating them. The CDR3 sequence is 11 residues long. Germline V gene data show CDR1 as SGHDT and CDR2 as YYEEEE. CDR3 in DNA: TGTGCCAGCAGCTTCGACGATGAGCAGTTCTTC. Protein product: CASSFDDEQFF.

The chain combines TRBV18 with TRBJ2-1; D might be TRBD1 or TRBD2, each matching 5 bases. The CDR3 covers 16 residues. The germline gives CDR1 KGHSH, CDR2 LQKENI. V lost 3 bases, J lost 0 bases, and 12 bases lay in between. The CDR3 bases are TGTGCCAGCTCACCGCCGGGACCCAGCTCCTACAATGAGCAGTTCTTC. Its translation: CASSPPGPSSYNEQFF. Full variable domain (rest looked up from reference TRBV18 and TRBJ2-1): NAGVMQNPRHLVRRRGQEARLRCSPMKGHSHVYWYRQLPEEGLKFMVYLQKENIIDESGMPKERFSAEFPKEGPSILRIQQVVRGDSAAYFCASSPPGPSSYNEQFFGPGTRLTVL.

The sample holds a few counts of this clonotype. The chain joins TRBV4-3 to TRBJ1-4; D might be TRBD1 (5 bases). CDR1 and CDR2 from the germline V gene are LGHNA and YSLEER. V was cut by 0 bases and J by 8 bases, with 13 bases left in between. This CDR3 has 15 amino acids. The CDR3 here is CASSQDWTSGEKLFF. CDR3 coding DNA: TGCGCCAGCAGCCAAGATTGGACATCAGGGGAAAAACTGTTTTTT.

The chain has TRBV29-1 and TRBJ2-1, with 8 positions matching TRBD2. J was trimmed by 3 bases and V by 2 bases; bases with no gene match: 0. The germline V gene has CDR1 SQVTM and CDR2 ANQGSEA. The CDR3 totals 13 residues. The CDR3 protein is CSVERGGYNEQFF. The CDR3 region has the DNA TGCAGCGTTGAACGGGGGGGCTACAATGAGCAGTTCTTC.

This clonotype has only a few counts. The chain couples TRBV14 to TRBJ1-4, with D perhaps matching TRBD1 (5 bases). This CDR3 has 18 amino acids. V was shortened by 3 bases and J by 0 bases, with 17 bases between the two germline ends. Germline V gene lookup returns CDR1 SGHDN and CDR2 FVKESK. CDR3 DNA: TGTGCCAGCAGCCATCCCGGACATAGGCTTGCAACTAATGAAAAACTGTTTTTT. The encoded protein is CASSHPGHRLATNEKLFF.

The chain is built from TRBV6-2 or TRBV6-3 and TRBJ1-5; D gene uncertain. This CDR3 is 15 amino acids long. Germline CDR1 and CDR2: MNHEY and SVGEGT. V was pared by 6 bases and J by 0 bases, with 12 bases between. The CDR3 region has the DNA TGTGCCAGCAGCCGGGCCCAGTATAGCAATCAGCCCCAGCATTTT. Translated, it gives CASSRAQYSNQPQHF.

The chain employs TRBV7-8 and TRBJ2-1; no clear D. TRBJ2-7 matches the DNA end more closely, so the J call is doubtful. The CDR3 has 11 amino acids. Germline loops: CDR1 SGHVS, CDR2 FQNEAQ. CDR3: CACRTAYEQYF. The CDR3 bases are TGTGCCTGCCGGACGGCCTACGAGCAGTACTTC.

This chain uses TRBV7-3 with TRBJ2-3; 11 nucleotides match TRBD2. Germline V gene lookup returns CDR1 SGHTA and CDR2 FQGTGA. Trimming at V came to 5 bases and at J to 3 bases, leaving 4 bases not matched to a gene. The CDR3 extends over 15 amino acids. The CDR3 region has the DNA TGTGCCAGCAGCCGCGGACTAGCGGGTACAGATACGCAGTATTTT. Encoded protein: CASSRGLAGTDTQYF.

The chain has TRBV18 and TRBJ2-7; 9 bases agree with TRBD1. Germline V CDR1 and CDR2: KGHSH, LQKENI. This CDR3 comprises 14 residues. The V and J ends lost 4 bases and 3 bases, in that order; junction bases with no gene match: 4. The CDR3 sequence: CASSRGTGYYEQYF. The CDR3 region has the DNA TGTGCCAGCTCACGTGGGACAGGGTACTACGAGCAGTACTTC.

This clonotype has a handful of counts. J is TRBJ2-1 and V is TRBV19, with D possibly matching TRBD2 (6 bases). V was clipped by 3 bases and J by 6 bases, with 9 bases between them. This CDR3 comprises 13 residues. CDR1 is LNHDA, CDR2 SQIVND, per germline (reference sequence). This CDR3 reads CASSIGGANEQFF. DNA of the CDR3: TGTGCCAGTAGTATTGGAGGGGCCAATGAGCAGTTCTTC.

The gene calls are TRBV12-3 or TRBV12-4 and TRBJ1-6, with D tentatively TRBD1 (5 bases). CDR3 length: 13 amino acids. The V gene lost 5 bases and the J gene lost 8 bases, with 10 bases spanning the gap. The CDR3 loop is CASSPGRYSPLHF. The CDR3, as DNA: TGTGCCAGCAGTCCAGGGAGATATTCACCCCTCCACTTT.

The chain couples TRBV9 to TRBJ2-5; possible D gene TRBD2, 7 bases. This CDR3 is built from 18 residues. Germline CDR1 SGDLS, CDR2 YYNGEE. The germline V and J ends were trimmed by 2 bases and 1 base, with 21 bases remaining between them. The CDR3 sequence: CASSVAPPGGGRQETQYF. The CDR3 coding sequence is TGTGCCAGCAGCGTGGCCCCTCCGGGCGGGGGCCGCCAAGAGACCCAGTACTTC.

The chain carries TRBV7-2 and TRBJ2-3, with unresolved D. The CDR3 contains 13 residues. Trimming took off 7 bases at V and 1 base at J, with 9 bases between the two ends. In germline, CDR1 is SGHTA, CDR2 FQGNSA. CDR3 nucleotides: TGTGCCAGCACCCCTGGTCGCACAGATACGCAGTATTTT. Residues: CASTPGRTDTQYF.

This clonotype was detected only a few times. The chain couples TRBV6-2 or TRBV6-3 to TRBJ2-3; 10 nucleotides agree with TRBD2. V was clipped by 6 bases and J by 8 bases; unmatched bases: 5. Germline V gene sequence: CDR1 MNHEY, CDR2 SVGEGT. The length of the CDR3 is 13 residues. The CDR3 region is CASRVLAGATQYF. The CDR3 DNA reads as TGTGCCAGCAGGGTCCTAGCGGGGGCTACGCAGTATTTT.

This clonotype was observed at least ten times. The CDR3 nucleotides are TGCAGCGTTGTACAAGAGACCCAGTACTTC. It yields the protein CSVVQETQYF. The gene calls are TRBV29-1 and TRBJ2-5; no clear D gene. The germline V gene has CDR1 SQVTM and CDR2 ANQGSEA. The V and J ends lost 4 bases and 2 bases respectively, with 2 bases between them. The CDR3 is 10 amino acids.

This CDR3 is CASSSGVRVWLADTQYF. The CDR3 DNA sequence: TGTGCCAGCAGCTCCGGAGTCAGGGTGTGGTTGGCAGATACGCAGTATTTT. The gene calls are TRBV7-9 and TRBJ2-3; tentatively, D is TRBD1 (5 bases). This CDR3 is 17 amino acids long. V was clipped by 4 bases and J by 4 bases, with 21 bases between them. The germline CDR1 and CDR2 sequences are SEHNR and FQNEAQ (reference sequence).

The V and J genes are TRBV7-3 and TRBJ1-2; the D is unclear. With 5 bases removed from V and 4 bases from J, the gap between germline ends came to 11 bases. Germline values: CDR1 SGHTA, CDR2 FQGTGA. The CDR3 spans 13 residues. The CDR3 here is CASSLGNLYGYTF. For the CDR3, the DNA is TGTGCCAGCAGCCTGGGTAATCTCTATGGCTACACCTTC.

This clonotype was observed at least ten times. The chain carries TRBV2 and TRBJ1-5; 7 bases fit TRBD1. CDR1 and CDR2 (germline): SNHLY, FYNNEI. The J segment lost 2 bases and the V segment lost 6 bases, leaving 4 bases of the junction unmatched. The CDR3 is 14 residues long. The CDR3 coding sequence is TGTGCCAGCAGCGACAGGGTTGGCAATCAGCCCCAGCATTTT. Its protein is CASSDRVGNQPQHF.